The 17 T cell receptor beta chains reported below all come from one sample, sequenced in a study of blood T cell repertoires in COVID-19 (TCRdb year 2020). Libraries were prepared through the immunoSEQ multiplex PCR assay. Held by TCRdb, this immuneACCESS table contains in-frame sequences only and omits some clones. Under half of the omission traces to an unresolved V gene where checked; the cause of the rest is unknown. This sample gives about 120,000 clones in total; about 88% of them show up just once. The ten largest clonotypes hold about 3.4% of the sample. The source material was peripheral blood. The receptors were sampled from a man aged 35-49 years with acute or convalescent COVID-19.

This rearrangement joins TRBV3-1 (or the pseudogene TRBV3-2) to TRBJ2-2; D unresolved. The CDR3 is 14 residues long. Germline V gives CDR1 LGHDT, CDR2 YNNKEL (reference sequence). V was shortened by 4 bases and J by 2 bases, with 8 bases between the two germline ends. CDR3 coding DNA: TGTGCCAGCAGCCCTACCTTTAACACCGGGGAGCTGTTTTTT. Translating gives CASSPTFNTGELFF.

This sequence joins TRBV5-1 and TRBJ1-2, with D uncertain. The CDR3 has 15 amino acids. The germline V gene encodes CDR1 SGHRS and CDR2 YFSETQ. Trimming cost V 1 base and J 4 bases, with 14 bases left between them. The chain's CDR3 is CASSLTPEGSYGYTF. The CDR3 DNA reads as TGCGCCAGCAGCTTGACCCCCGAGGGTAGCTATGGCTACACCTTC.

This clone was observed a single time. CDR3 sequence (DNA): TGTGCCTGGAAGCGTGCAGATACGCAGTATTTT. Translated: CAWKRADTQYF. V is TRBV30 and J is TRBJ2-3, with D uncertain. The CDR3 has 11 amino acids. Trimming shortened V by 4 bases and J by 4 bases, and 6 bases separated the two germline ends. Germline V gene lookup returns CDR1 GTSNPN and CDR2 SVGIG (reference sequence).

The chain combines TRBV6-6 with TRBJ1-1; tentatively, D is TRBD1 (5 bases). The CDR3 totals 12 residues. V dropped 4 bases and J dropped 7 bases, with 10 bases sitting between them. Germline V gene lookup returns CDR1 MNHNY and CDR2 SVGAGI (reference sequence). The CDR3 protein is CASSSGIYEAFF. The CDR3 DNA is TGTGCCAGCAGTTCAGGGATCTATGAAGCTTTCTTT.

This chain links TRBV6-5 with TRBJ1-1, with D possibly matching TRBD1 (5 bases). V gave up 0 bases and J gave up 5 bases, with 10 bases separating them. This CDR3 has 14 residues. Germline V gene sequence: CDR1 MNHEY, CDR2 SVGAGI. CDR3 protein: CASSYSGGRTEAFF. CDR3 nucleotide sequence: TGTGCCAGCAGTTACTCGGGGGGTCGGACTGAAGCTTTCTTT.

This clone occurred once. The rearrangement links TRBV7-8 to TRBJ1-6; a possible D gene is TRBD1 (5 bases). This CDR3 comprises 14 residues. V dropped 3 bases and J dropped 7 bases, with 10 bases sitting between them. CDR1 SGHVS and CDR2 FQNEAQ come from the germline V gene. The CDR3 sequence: CASSFGGGNSPLHF. Written as DNA, the CDR3 is TGTGCCAGCAGCTTCGGGGGGGGGAATTCACCCCTCCACTTT.

The chain has TRBV4-1 and TRBJ2-7; D not resolved. The V and J ends lost 1 base and 4 bases respectively, with 8 bases between them. This CDR3 comprises 13 residues. Per the germline V gene, CDR1 is MGHRA and CDR2 is YSYEKL. The CDR3 DNA reads as TGCGCCAGCAGCCAAGCGTTCCTTTACGAGCAGTACTTC. Amino acid sequence: CASSQAFLYEQYF.

The CDR3 DNA sequence: TGTGCCAGCAGTTCCTCCGGGACAGACTACGAGCAGTACTTC. Amino acid sequence: CASSSSGTDYEQYF. The chain recombines TRBV28 with TRBJ2-7; TRBD1 agrees at 7 bases. CDR3 length: 14 amino acids. CDR1 is MDHEN and CDR2 is SYDVKM in the germline V gene. The V segment lost 4 bases and the J segment 3 bases; nucleotides outside the gene matches: 6. The full variable domain, completed using reference TRBV28 and TRBJ2-7, is DVKVTQSSRYLVKRTGEKVFLECVQDMDHENMFWYRQDPGLGLRLIYFSYDVKMKEKGDIPEGYSVSREKKERFSLILESASTNQTSMYLCASSSSGTDYEQYFGPGTRLTVT.

The rearrangement joins TRBV19 to TRBJ2-1, with 10 bases that match TRBD1. V gave up 4 bases and J gave up 0 bases; unmatched junction bases: 9. The CDR3 extends over 18 amino acids. Germline V gives CDR1 LNHDA, CDR2 SQIVND (reference sequence). This chain's CDR3 is CASSRGTGATSSYNEQFF. The CDR3 DNA is TGTGCCAGTAGTAGGGGGACAGGGGCGACGAGCTCCTACAATGAGCAGTTCTTC.

The chain employs TRBV24-1 and TRBJ2-2; perhaps TRBD1 as D (5 bases). The germline CDR1 and CDR2 sequences are KGHDR and SFDVKD. The CDR3 runs 15 residues. V was shortened by 8 bases and J by 7 bases, with 19 bases between the two germline ends. The CDR3 spells CATNVGRASNGELFF. The CDR3 DNA reads as TGTGCCACCAACGTCGGCAGGGCGTCTAACGGGGAGCTGTTTTTT.

This chain uses TRBV13 with TRBJ1-1, with 8 bases lining up with TRBD1. The CDR3 runs to 15 residues. CDR1 and CDR2 from the germline V gene are PRHDT and FYEKMQ (reference sequence). With 4 bases clipped from V and 0 bases from J, the junction kept 4 bases outside the gene matches. CDR3 sequence: CASSSGQGMNTEAFF. CDR3 nucleotide sequence: TGTGCCAGCAGCTCCGGACAGGGCATGAACACTGAAGCTTTCTTT.

The V gene is TRBV4-1, the J gene TRBJ1-1; 7 bases align to TRBD1. Germline V gene sequence: CDR1 MGHRA, CDR2 YSYEKL. V gave up 4 bases and J gave up 4 bases; unmatched junction bases: 9. This CDR3 is 15 amino acids long. The CDR3 loop reads CASSPRDSYFTEAFF. Written as DNA, the CDR3 is TGCGCCAGCAGCCCCCGGGACAGCTATTTCACTGAAGCTTTCTTT.

The chain uses TRBV2 and TRBJ2-3; 8 positions agree with TRBD1. After removal of 4 bases from V and 4 bases from J, the junction contained 4 bases not matched to a gene. Germline V gene lookup returns CDR1 SNHLY and CDR2 FYNNEI. The CDR3 totals 14 residues. CDR3 amino acids: CASSVGQGSDTQYF. Here the CDR3 DNA reads TGTGCCAGCAGTGTAGGACAGGGTTCAGATACGCAGTATTTT.

A single count supports this clone. This sequence joins TRBV18 and TRBJ2-2; TRBD1 matches at 7 bases. This CDR3 contains 16 residues. Looked up from germline, CDR1 is KGHSH and CDR2 is LQKENI. Trimming took 3 bases from V and 1 from J; bases not matched to a gene: 5. The CDR3 region is CASSPDRVLNTGELFF. CDR3 DNA: TGTGCCAGCTCACCTGACAGGGTCTTGAACACCGGGGAGCTGTTTTTT.

The chain couples TRBV9 to TRBJ2-1; D not certain. V was pared by 0 bases and J by 13 bases, with 14 bases between. The germline V gene encodes CDR1 SGDLS and CDR2 YYNGEE. The CDR3 has 13 amino acids. CDR3 in DNA: TGTGCCAGCAGCGTAGAGGCCAGGTCGGTCCAGTTCTTC. This encodes CASSVEARSVQFF.

CDR3 DNA: TGCGCCAGCAGCCAGGGGGGGGAGACCCAGTACTTC. As protein: CASSQGGETQYF. The rearrangement joins TRBV4-1 to TRBJ2-5, with TRBD2 matching 7 bases. This CDR3 region has 12 residues. With V trimmed by 3 bases and J by 5 bases, 0 bases remained unmatched. Germline V lookup: CDR1 MGHRA, CDR2 YSYEKL.

This clone showed up just a few times. The chain uses TRBV27 and TRBJ2-7; a weak D match, TRBD2 (6 bases). Looked up from germline, CDR1 is MNHEY and CDR2 is SMNVEV (reference sequence). Trimming pared 3 bases from V and 0 bases from J, leaving 12 bases between. This CDR3 comprises 15 residues. CDR3 sequence (DNA): TGTGCCAGCAGTTTCGGGGGAGCCCGCTCCTACGAGCAGTACTTC. Translation: CASSFGGARSYEQYF.